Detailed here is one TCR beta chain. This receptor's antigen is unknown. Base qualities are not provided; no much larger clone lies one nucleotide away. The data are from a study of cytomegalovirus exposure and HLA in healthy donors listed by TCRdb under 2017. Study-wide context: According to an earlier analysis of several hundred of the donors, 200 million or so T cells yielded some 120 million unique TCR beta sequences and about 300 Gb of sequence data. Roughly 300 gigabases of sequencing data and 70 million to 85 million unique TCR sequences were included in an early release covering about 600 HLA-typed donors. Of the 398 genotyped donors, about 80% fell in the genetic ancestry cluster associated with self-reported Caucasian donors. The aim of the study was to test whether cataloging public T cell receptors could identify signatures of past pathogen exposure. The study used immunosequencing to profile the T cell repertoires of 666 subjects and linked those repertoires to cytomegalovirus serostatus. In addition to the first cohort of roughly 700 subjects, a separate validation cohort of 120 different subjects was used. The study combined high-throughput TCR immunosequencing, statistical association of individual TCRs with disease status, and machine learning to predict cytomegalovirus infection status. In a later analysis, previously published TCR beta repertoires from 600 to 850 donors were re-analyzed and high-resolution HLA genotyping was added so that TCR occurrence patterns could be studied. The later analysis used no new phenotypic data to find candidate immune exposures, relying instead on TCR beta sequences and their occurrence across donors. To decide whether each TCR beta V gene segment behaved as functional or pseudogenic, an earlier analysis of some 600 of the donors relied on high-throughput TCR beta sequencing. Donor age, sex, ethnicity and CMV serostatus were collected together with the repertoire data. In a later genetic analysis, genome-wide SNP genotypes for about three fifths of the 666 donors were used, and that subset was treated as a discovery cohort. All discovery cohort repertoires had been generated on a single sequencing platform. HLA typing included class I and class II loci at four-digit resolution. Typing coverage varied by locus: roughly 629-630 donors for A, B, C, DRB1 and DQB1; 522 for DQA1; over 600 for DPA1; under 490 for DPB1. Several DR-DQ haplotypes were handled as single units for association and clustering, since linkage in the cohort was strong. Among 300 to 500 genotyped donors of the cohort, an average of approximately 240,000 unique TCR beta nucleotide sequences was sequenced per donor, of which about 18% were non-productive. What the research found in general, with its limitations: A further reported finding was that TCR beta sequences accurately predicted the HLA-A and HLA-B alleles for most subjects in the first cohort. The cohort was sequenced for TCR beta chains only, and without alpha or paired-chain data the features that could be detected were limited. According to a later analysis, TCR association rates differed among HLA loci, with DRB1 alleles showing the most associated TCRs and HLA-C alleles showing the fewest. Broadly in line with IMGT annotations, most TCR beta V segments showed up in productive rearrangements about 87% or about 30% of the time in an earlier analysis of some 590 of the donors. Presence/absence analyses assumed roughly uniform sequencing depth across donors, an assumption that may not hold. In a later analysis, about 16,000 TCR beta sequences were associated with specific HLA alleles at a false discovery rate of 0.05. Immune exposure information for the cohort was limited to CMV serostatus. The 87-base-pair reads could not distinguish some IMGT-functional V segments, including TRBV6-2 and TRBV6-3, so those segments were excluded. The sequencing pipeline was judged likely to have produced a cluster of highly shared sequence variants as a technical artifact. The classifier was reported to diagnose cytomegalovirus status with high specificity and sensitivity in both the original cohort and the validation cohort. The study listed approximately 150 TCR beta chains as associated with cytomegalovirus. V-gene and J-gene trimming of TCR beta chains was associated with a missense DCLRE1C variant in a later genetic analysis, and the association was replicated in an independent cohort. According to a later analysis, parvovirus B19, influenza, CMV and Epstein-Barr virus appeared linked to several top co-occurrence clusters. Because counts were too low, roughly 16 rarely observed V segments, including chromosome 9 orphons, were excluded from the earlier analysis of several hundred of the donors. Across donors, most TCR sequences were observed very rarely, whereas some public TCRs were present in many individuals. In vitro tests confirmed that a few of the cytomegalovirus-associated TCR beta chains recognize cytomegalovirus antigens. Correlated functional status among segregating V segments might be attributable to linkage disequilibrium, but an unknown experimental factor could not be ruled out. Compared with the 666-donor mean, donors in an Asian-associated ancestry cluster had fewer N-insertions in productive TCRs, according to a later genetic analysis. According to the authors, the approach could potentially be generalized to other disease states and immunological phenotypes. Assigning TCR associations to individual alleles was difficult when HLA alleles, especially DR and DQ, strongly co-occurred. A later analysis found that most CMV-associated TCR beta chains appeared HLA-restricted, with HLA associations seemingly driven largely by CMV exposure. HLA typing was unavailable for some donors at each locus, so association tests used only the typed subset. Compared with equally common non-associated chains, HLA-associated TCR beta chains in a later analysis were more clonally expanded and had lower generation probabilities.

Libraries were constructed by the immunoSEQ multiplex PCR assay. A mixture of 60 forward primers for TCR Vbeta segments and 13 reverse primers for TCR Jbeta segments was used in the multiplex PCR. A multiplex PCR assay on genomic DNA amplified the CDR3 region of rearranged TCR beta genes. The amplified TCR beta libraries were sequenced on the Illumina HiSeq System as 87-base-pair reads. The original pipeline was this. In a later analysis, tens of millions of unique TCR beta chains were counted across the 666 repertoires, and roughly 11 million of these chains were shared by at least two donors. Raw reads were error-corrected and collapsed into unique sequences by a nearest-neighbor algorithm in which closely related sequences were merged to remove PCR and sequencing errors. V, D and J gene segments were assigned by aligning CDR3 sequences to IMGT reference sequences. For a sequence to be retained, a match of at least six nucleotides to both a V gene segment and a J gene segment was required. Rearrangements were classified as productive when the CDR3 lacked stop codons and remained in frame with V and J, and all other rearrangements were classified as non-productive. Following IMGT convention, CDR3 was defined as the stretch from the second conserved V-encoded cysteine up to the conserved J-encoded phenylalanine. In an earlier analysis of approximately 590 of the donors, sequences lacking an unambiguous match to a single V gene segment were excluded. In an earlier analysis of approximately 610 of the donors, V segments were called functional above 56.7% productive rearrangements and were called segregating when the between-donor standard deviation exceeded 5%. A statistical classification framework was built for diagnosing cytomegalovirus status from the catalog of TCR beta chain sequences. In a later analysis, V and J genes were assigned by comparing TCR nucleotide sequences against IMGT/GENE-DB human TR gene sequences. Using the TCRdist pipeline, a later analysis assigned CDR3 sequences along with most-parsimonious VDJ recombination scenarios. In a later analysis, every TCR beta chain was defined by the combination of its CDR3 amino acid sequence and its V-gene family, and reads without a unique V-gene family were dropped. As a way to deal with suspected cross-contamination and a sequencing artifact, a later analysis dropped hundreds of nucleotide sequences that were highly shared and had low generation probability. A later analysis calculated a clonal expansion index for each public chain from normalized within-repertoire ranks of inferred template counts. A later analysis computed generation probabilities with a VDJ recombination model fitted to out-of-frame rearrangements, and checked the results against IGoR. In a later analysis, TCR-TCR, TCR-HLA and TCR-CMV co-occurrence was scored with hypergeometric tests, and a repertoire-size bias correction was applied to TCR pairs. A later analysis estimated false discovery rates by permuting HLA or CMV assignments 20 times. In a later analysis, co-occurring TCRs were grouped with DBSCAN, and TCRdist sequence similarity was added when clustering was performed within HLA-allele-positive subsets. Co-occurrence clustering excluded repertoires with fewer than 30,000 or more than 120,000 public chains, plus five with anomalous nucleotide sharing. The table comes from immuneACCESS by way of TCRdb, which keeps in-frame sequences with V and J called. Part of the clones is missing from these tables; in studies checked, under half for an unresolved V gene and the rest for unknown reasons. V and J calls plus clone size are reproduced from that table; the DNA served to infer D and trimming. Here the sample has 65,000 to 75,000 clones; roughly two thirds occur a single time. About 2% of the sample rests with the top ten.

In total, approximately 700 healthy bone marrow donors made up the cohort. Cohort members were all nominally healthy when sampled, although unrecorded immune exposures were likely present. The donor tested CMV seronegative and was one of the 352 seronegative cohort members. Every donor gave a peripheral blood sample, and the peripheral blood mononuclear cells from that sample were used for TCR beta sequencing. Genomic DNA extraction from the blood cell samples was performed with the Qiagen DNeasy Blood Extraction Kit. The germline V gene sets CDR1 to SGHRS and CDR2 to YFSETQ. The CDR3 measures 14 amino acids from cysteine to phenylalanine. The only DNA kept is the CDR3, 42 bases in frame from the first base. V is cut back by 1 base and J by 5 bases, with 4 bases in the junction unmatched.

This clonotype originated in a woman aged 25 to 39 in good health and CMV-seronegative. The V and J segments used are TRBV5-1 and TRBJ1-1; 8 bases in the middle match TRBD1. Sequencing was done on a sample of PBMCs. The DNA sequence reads TGCGCCAGCAGCTTGTCGGACAGGGTAACTGAAGCTTTCTTT. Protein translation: CASSLSDRVTEAFF. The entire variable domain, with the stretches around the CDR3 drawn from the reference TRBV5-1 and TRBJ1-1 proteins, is KAGVTQTPRYLIKTRGQQVTLSCSPISGHRSVSWYQQTPGQGLQFLFEYFSETQRNKGNFPGRFSGRQFSNSRSEMNVSTLELGDSALYLCASSLSDRVTEAFFGQGTRLTVV.